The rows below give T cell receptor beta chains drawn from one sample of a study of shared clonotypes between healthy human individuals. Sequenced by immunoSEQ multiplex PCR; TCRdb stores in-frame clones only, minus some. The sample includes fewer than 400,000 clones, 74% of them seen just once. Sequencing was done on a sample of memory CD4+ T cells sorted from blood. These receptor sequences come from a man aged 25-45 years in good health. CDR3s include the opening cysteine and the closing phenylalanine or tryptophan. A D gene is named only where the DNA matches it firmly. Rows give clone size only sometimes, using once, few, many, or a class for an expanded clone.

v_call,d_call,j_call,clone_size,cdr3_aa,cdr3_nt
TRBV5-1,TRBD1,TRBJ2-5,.,CASQTGNLGTGGGLETQYF,TGCGCCAGCCAGACTGGAAACCTAGGGACAGGAGGTGGGTTGGAGACCCAGTACTTC
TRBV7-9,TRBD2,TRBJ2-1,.,CASSLGSGGAQEQFF,TGTGCCAGCAGCTTAGGTAGCGGGGGGGCCCAAGAGCAGTTCTTC
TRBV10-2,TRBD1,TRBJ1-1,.,CASSPGGQAPFF,TGCGCCAGCAGTCCGGGGGGACAGGCTCCTTTCTTT
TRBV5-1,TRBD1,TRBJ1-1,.,CASSRTGGGRAFF,TGCGCCAGCAGCCGGACAGGGGGCGGTCGGGCTTTCTTT
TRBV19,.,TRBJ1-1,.,CASSIEGEGTEAFF,TGTGCCAGTAGTATAGAGGGGGAAGGCACTGAAGCTTTCTTT
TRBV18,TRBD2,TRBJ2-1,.,CASSGGRRDYSYNEQFF,TGTGCCAGCTCAGGGGGAAGACGGGACTACTCCTACAATGAGCAGTTCTTC
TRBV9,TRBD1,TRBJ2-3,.,CASSVKQGTGVTAADTQYF,TGTGCCAGCAGCGTGAAGCAGGGGACAGGAGTAACGGCGGCAGATACGCAGTATTTT
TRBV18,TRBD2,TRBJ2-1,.,CASSPNFVSSGRDNEQFF,TGTGCCAGCTCACCCAATTTCGTGTCTAGCGGGAGGGATAATGAGCAGTTCTTC
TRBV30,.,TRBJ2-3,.,CAWSVGRGDTQYF,TGTGCCTGGAGCGTAGGGCGGGGAGATACGCAGTATTTT
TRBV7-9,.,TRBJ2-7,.,CASSPDRWGDYEQYF,TGTGCCAGCAGCCCGGACAGGTGGGGGGACTACGAGCAGTACTTC
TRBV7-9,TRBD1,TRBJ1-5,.,CASSLVRTGFSNQPQHF,TGTGCCAGCAGCTTAGTTCGGACAGGGTTTAGCAATCAGCCCCAGCATTTT
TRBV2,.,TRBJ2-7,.,CASSGDRLYEQYF,TGTGCCAGCAGCGGGGACCGTCTATACGAGCAGTACTTC
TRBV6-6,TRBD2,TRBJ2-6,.,CASSSGGFSGANVLTF,TGTGCCAGCAGTTCGGGGGGGTTCTCTGGGGCCAACGTCCTGACTTTC
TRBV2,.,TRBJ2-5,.,CASSTLGETQYF,TGTGCCAGCAGTACTCTGGGCGAGACCCAGTACTTC
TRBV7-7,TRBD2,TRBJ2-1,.,CASSRAGVENEQFF,TGTGCTAGCAGCCGAGCGGGAGTGGAGAATGAGCAGTTCTTC
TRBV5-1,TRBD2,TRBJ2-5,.,CASSKPGQGTRDSGRAQETQYF,TGCGCCAGCAGCAAACCGGGACAGGGAACGAGGGATAGCGGGAGGGCCCAAGAGACCCAGTACTTC
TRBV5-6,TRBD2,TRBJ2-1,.,CASSSKAGVGNEQFF,TGTGCCAGCAGCTCTAAAGCGGGAGTCGGAAATGAGCAGTTCTTC
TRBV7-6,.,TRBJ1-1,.,CASSLRAGDTEAFF,TGTGCCAGCAGCTTGCGTGCAGGCGACACTGAAGCTTTCTTT
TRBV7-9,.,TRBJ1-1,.,CASSHRVDWSTEAFF,TGTGCCAGCAGTCACAGGGTCGACTGGAGCACTGAAGCTTTCTTT
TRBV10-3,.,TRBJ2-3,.,CAIDAGRGTDTQYF,TGTGCCATCGACGCAGGGAGAGGCACAGATACGCAGTATTTT
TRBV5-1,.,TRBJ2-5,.,CASSLWGTGETQYF,TGCGCCAGCAGCTTGTGGGGCACGGGAGAGACCCAGTACTTC
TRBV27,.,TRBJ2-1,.,CASTRRLDNEQFF,TGTGCCAGCACAAGGCGTTTGGATAATGAGCAGTTCTTC
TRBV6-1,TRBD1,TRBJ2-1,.,CASRAGTGVYNEQFF,TGTGCCAGTAGAGCCGGGACAGGGGTTTACAATGAGCAGTTCTTC
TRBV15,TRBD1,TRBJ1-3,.,CATSHPGQRGGNTIYF,TGTGCCACCAGCCATCCGGGACAGCGAGGCGGAAACACCATATATTTT
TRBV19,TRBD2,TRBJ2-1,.,CASSMRTSRYNEQFF,TGTGCCAGTAGCATGAGGACTAGCCGATACAATGAGCAGTTCTTC
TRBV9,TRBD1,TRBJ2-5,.,CASSPGQGRETQYF,TGTGCCAGCAGCCCAGGACAGGGTCGGGAGACCCAGTACTTC
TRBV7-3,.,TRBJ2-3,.,CASSLSFTDTQYF,TGTGCCAGCAGCTTGAGTTTCACAGATACGCAGTATTTT
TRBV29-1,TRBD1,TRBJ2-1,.,CSVDGRDRGSNEQFF,TGCAGCGTTGACGGGCGGGACAGGGGGTCCAATGAGCAGTTCTTC
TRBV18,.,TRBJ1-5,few,CASSPQLNQPQHF,TGTGCCAGCTCACCCCAGTTAAATCAGCCCCAGCATTTT
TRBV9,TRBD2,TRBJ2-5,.,CASSASGAGETQYF,TGTGCCAGCAGCGCAAGCGGGGCAGGGGAGACCCAGTACTTC
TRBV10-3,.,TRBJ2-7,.,CAILRTDSYEQYF,TGTGCCATCCTAAGGACAGACTCCTACGAGCAGTACTTC
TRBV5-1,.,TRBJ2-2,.,CASSQTRGGAGELFF,TGCGCCAGCAGCCAAACTAGGGGAGGCGCCGGGGAGCTGTTTTTT
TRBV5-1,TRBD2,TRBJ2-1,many,CASSSRTSGGNEQFF,TGCGCCAGCAGCTCCCGGACTAGCGGGGGCAATGAGCAGTTCTTC
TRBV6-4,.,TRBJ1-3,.,CASSDGGTGNTIYF,TGTGCCAGCAGTGATGGCGGAACTGGAAACACCATATATTTT